Listed here are 12 T cell receptor beta chains from one sample, sequenced in a study of shared clonotypes between healthy human individuals. Assay used: immunoSEQ multiplex PCR; TCRdb lists only in-frame clones, some missing. Here the sample spans fewer than 1.8 million clones, 97% to 99% being singletons. Sequencing used naive CD4+ T cells sorted from blood. Sample subset: CD45RA+ positively selected. These receptors originate from a man aged 30 to 45 in good health.

The V and J genes are TRBV5-1 and TRBJ2-7, with 8 nucleotides matching TRBD1. CDR3 length: 17 residues. With 1 base clipped from V and 3 bases from J, the junction kept 12 bases outside the gene matches. Germline CDR1 reads SGHRS; CDR2 reads YFSETQ. The CDR3 spells CASSLKPPGQEDYEQYF. CDR3 sequence (DNA): TGCGCCAGCAGCTTGAAGCCCCCGGGACAGGAGGACTACGAGCAGTACTTC. The full variable domain, completed using reference TRBV5-1 and TRBJ2-7, is KAGVTQTPRYLIKTRGQQVTLSCSPISGHRSVSWYQQTPGQGLQFLFEYFSETQRNKGNFPGRFSGRQFSNSRSEMNVSTLELGDSALYLCASSLKPPGQEDYEQYFGPGTRLTVT.

The genes are TRBV10-3 and TRBJ2-1; TRBD2 matches at 7 bases. Germline V gene sequence: CDR1 ENHRY, CDR2 SYGVKD. CDR3 size: 14 residues. Trimming at V came to 4 bases and at J to 7 bases, leaving 7 bases not matched to a gene. The CDR3 protein is CAISGEGAYNEQFF. The CDR3 DNA is TGTGCCATCAGTGGGGAGGGTGCTTATAATGAGCAGTTCTTC.

The chain couples TRBV4-1 to TRBJ2-7; D gene unclear. Germline V gene lookup returns CDR1 MGHRA and CDR2 YSYEKL. V was cut by 1 base and J by 2 bases, with 12 bases left in between. The CDR3 consists of 15 residues. The CDR3 sequence is CASSQVGRKTYEQYF. The CDR3 nucleotides are TGCGCCAGCAGCCAAGTAGGACGGAAGACCTACGAGCAGTACTTC.

The genes are TRBV28 and TRBJ1-2; unclear D gene. Germline CDR1 reads MDHEN; CDR2 reads SYDVKM. The germline V and J ends were trimmed by 10 bases and 6 bases, with 21 bases remaining between them. The CDR3 is 14 residues long. CDR3 sequence: CATLQRPPLDGYTF. The CDR3 coding sequence is TGTGCCACCCTCCAGCGTCCCCCCCTGGATGGCTACACCTTC.

This chain uses TRBV5-1 with TRBJ2-1; weak D call: TRBD2 (5 bases). Germline CDR1 and CDR2: SGHRS and YFSETQ. The CDR3 is made up of 15 amino acids. Trimming took 0 bases from V and 4 from J, leaving 11 bases between them. DNA of the CDR3: TGCGCCAGCAGCTTGGCTAGCCAACAGTACAATGAGCAGTTCTTC. Translation: CASSLASQQYNEQFF.

This clone was detected once. J is TRBJ2-7 and V is TRBV27, with 8 positions matching TRBD2. The CDR3 sequence is 13 residues long. Germline V gene sequence: CDR1 MNHEY, CDR2 SMNVEV (reference sequence). Trimming at V came to 10 bases and at J to 3 bases, leaving 8 bases not matched to a gene. CDR3 sequence: CAISTAGGYEQYF. The DNA for the CDR3 is TGTGCCATTTCGACGGCGGGAGGCTACGAGCAGTACTTC.

This rearrangement joins TRBV19 to TRBJ2-3; TRBD1 matches at 7 bases. The CDR3 runs to 15 residues. Germline V gene lookup returns CDR1 LNHDA and CDR2 SQIVND (reference sequence). The J segment lost 1 base and the V segment lost 4 bases, leaving 5 bases of the junction unmatched. CDR3 residues: CASSRPGQGTDTQYF. The CDR3 DNA follows: TGTGCCAGTAGTAGACCAGGACAGGGCACAGATACGCAGTATTTT. Combining the CDR3 with reference TRBV19 and TRBJ2-3 gives the whole variable domain DGGITQSPKYLFRKEGQNVTLSCEQNLNHDAMYWYRQDPGQGLRLIYYSQIVNDFQKGDIAEGYSVSREKKESFPLTVTSAQKNPTAFYLCASSRPGQGTDTQYFGPGTRLTVL.

V gene TRBV28 combines with J gene TRBJ1-2; TRBD1 might be the D (5 bases). Germline values: CDR1 MDHEN, CDR2 SYDVKM. The CDR3 is 13 amino acids. V lost 4 bases, J lost 4 bases, and 10 bases lay in between. The CDR3 loop is CASSSGTRYGYTF. For the CDR3, the DNA is TGTGCCAGCAGTTCAGGGACCCGCTATGGCTACACCTTC.

A remark on this clone: The junction does not match germline at one end; this may be a read error. The chain is built from TRBV7-7 and TRBJ2-3; TRBD2 matches at 9 bases. Per the germline V gene, CDR1 is SSHAT and CDR2 is FNYEAQ (reference sequence). The CDR3 is 15 amino acids. CDR3 nucleotides: TGTGCTAGCAGACCCTCTAGCGGGGCGGGAGATACGCAGTATTTT. It yields the protein CASRPSSGAGDTQYF. Drawing the rest from reference TRBV7-7 and TRBJ2-3, the complete variable domain is GAGVSQSPRYKVTKRGQDVTLRCDPISSHATLYWYQQALGQGPEFLTYFNYEAQPDKSGLPSDRFSAERPEGSISTLTIQRTEQRDSAMYRCASRPSSGAGDTQYFGPGTRLTVL.

The chain carries TRBV29-1 and TRBJ2-7, with 9 bases aligning to TRBD1. Germline CDR1 and CDR2: SQVTM and ANQGSEA. The CDR3 consists of 14 residues. V dropped 5 bases and J dropped 3; count of bases not matched to a gene: 8. CDR3: CSVREPDRGYEQYF. CDR3 bases: TGCAGCGTTCGCGAACCGGACAGGGGCTACGAGCAGTACTTC.

The genes are TRBV27 and TRBJ2-1; TRBD1 might be the D (6 bases). The CDR3 is made up of 15 amino acids. CDR1 is MNHEY and CDR2 is SMNVEV in the germline V gene (reference sequence). V dropped 5 bases and J dropped 3 bases, with 14 bases sitting between them. CDR3 region: CASSPRQGSYNEQFF. CDR3 sequence (DNA): TGTGCCAGCAGTCCCCGGCAGGGGAGCTACAATGAGCAGTTCTTC.

The rearrangement links TRBV6-6 to TRBJ2-7; tentatively, D is TRBD2 (6 bases). Germline V lookup: CDR1 MNHNY, CDR2 SVGAGI (reference sequence). Deletions cut 0 bases from V and 4 bases from J, with 16 bases between. The CDR3 totals 16 residues. In nucleotides, the CDR3 is TGTGCCAGCAGTTACTCGAGTAGCGGATATAAATACGAGCAGTACTTC. It translates to CASSYSSSGYKYEQYF.